In this sample, the clone carrying this T cell receptor (beta chain) turned up once. Its specificity is not known. The assay was immunoSEQ multiplex PCR, and TCRdb's table has in-frame clones only and misses some. The profile shows 77,000 or so clones, over 75% of them singletons. This record belongs to a study of T cell responses to AZD1222 COVID-19 vaccine. Points from the study as a whole: Receipt of two AZD1222 doses was followed by a rise in Spike-specific TCR breadth and depth.

Trimming left V 5 bases short and J 7 bases short, with 11 bases between. The CDR3 has 13 residues. The clonotype was recovered from an adult who received the AZD1222 COVID-19 vaccine. The specimen was peripheral blood, collected 28 days after the second AZD1222 dose. V and J are TRBV12-3 or TRBV12-4 and TRBJ2-2; D is unclear. The CDR3 protein is CASSLQRVGELFF. In nucleotides, the CDR3 is TGTGCCAGCAGTCTCCAAAGAGTCGGGGAGCTGTTTTTT.